Presented here are 24 T cell receptor beta chains from one specimen sequenced in a study of OX40 agonist ivuxolimab in advanced cancers. Generated by immunoSEQ multiplex PCR, the TCRdb table keeps only in-frame clones and is missing some. The data contain under 100,000 clones, 90% of them singletons. The source material was CD4+ or CD8+ T cells sorted from blood, sampled in a trial of the OX40 agonist ivuxolimab. The receptors shown here come from an adult with an advanced solid tumor such as melanoma, head and neck, liver or kidney cancer.

In this sample, this clone turned up a few times. This sequence joins TRBV9 and TRBJ1-1; D unclear. This CDR3 has 15 amino acids. The ends were cut back, 3 bases at V and 8 bases at J, with 20 bases in the middle. Per germline, CDR1 SGDLS and CDR2 YYNGEE. The CDR3 reads CASSARASIPGEAFF. The CDR3 nucleotides read TGTGCCAGCAGCGCTAGGGCTTCTATCCCGGGGGAAGCTTTCTTT. Full variable domain (missing parts from reference TRBV9 and TRBJ1-1): DSGVTQTPKHLITATGQRVTLRCSPRSGDLSVYWYQQSLDQGLQFLIQYYNGEERAKGNILERFSAQQFPDLHSELNLSSLELGDSALYFCASSARASIPGEAFFGQGTRLTVV.

CDR3 coding DNA: TGTGCCTGGTGCTCCGGGACAGGGGAAAGGGGCTACACCTTC. It codes for CAWCSGTGERGYTF. V gene TRBV30 combines with J gene TRBJ1-2; 10 nucleotides agree with TRBD1. Germline loops: CDR1 GTSNPN, CDR2 SVGIG (reference sequence). This CDR3 spans 14 amino acids. The J segment lost 8 bases and the V segment lost 5 bases, leaving 11 bases of the junction unmatched.

The V and J genes are TRBV30 and TRBJ1-5; 7 bases are shared with TRBD1. Germline V gives CDR1 GTSNPN, CDR2 SVGIG (reference sequence). The trim removed 3 bases at V and 5 bases at J, leaving 13 bases unmatched. The CDR3 totals 16 residues. The CDR3: CAWSWSHNQGDQPQHF. Written as DNA, the CDR3 is TGTGCCTGGAGCTGGTCCCACAACCAGGGGGATCAGCCCCAGCATTTT.

The chain is built from TRBV4-1 and TRBJ1-4; TRBD1 is a possible D gene (6 bases). The CDR3 runs 14 residues. Trimming took off 6 bases at V and 4 bases at J, with 12 bases between the two ends. Germline V gene data show CDR1 as MGHRA and CDR2 as YSYEKL. The CDR3 nucleotides read TGCGCCAGCAGGAGGACAGCAAGTAATGAAAAACTGTTTTTT. Translated: CASRRTASNEKLFF.

This clone was seen once. The chain is built from TRBV27 and TRBJ2-3; 9 bases agree with TRBD1. With 4 bases clipped from V and 1 base from J, the junction kept 6 bases outside the gene matches. This CDR3 contains 16 residues. Germline assignment: CDR1 MNHEY and CDR2 SMNVEV (reference sequence). CDR3 residues: CASSWTGVGGTDTQYF. Written as DNA, the CDR3 is TGTGCCAGCAGTTGGACAGGGGTCGGAGGCACAGATACGCAGTATTTT.

In regard to this clone: The sample has other DNA sequences that encode this CDR3 too. V and J are TRBV10-2 and TRBJ2-5, with D hard to call. This CDR3 contains 12 residues. CDR1 is WSHSY, CDR2 SAAADI, per germline. Trimming stripped 4 bases from V and 5 bases from J, with 8 bases between. CDR3 protein: CASSVRGETQYF. The CDR3 nucleotides read TGCGCCAGCAGTGTTAGAGGCGAGACCCAGTACTTC.

This sequence joins TRBV10-3 and TRBJ2-6, with D perhaps given as TRBD1 or TRBD2 (7 bases each). CDR1 and CDR2 (germline): ENHRY, SYGVKD. The CDR3 spans 17 residues. The ends were cut back, 6 bases at V and 0 bases at J, with 15 bases in the middle. CDR3 residues: CAIRREGAGSGANVLTF. In DNA form, the CDR3 reads TGTGCCATCAGGAGGGAGGGGGCCGGCTCTGGGGCCAACGTCCTGACTTTC.

In its sample, this clone was seen once. The CDR3, as DNA: TGTGCCAGCAGTGACGGACAGGGTAACGAGCAGTACTTC. As protein: CASSDGQGNEQYF. The gene calls are TRBV6-1 and TRBJ2-7, with 8 positions matching TRBD1. Looked up from germline, CDR1 is MNHNS and CDR2 is SASEGT. The CDR3 has 13 residues. J was trimmed by 5 bases and V by 3 bases; bases with no gene match: 3.

The chain couples TRBV7-8 to TRBJ2-7, with 8 bases matching TRBD2. The CDR3 length is 15 residues. Trimming removed 6 bases from V and 2 bases from J; junction bases left unmatched: 9. Germline-derived CDR1 and CDR2 are SGHVS and FQNEAQ. Written as DNA, the CDR3 is TGTGCCAGCAGTTTTACTAGCGGAAGTACCTACGAGCAGTACTTC. Its protein product is CASSFTSGSTYEQYF.

V and J are TRBV11-3 and TRBJ2-1; 8 bases are shared with TRBD2. Trimming took 3 bases from V and 2 from J; bases not matched to a gene: 3. CDR3 length: 15 residues. Looked up from germline, CDR1 is SGHNT and CDR2 is YENEEA. CDR3 sequence: CASSFGSGTYNEQFF. In DNA, the CDR3 is TGTGCCAGCAGCTTTGGTAGCGGGACCTACAATGAGCAGTTCTTC. Filled out from reference TRBV11-3 and TRBJ2-1, the complete variable domain reads EAGVVQSPRYKIIEKKQPVAFWCNPISGHNTLYWYLQNLGQGPELLIRYENEEAVDDSQLPKDRFSAERLKGVDSTLKIQPAELGDSAVYLCASSFGSGTYNEQFFGPGTRLTVL.

This chain links TRBV7-9 with TRBJ2-2; tentatively, D is TRBD2 (6 bases). Germline assignment: CDR1 SEHNR and CDR2 FQNEAQ (reference sequence). This CDR3 comprises 17 residues. The V end was cut by 4 bases, the J end by 3 bases, with 18 bases between. This CDR3 reads CASSSISSSVYTGELFF. CDR3 nucleotides: TGTGCCAGCAGCTCAATTTCGTCTAGCGTTTACACCGGGGAGCTGTTTTTT.

In its sample, this clone was seen once. The CDR3 nucleotides read TGCGCCAGGACAGGGGCCCACTCTGGAAACACCATATATTTT. Amino acids: CARTGAHSGNTIYF. The chain combines TRBV5-1 with TRBJ1-3, with 8 bases identical to TRBD1. The ends lost 8 bases at V and 0 bases at J; junction bases unmatched: 4. Germline-derived CDR1 and CDR2 are SGHRS and YFSETQ. The CDR3 contains 14 residues.

V is TRBV6-1 and J is TRBJ2-7; D is unclear. Germline values: CDR1 MNHNS, CDR2 SASEGT. V was clipped by 2 bases and J by 3 bases, with 17 bases between them. CDR3 length: 16 residues. The CDR3, as DNA: TGTGCCAGCAGTGAACTAAGGGCAGACATTATCTACGAGCAGTACTTC. Protein: CASSELRADIIYEQYF.

The rearrangement joins TRBV28 to TRBJ1-4; unclear D gene. The CDR3 has 14 amino acids. Trimming removed 7 bases from V and 4 bases from J, with 13 bases in between. Germline assignment: CDR1 MDHEN and CDR2 SYDVKM. The CDR3 DNA reads as TGTGCCAGCAAGTCGTCGGACCTTAATGAAAAACTGTTTTTT. It is translated as CASKSSDLNEKLFF. Using reference TRBV28 and TRBJ1-4 for the parts outside the CDR3, the full variable domain is DVKVTQSSRYLVKRTGEKVFLECVQDMDHENMFWYRQDPGLGLRLIYFSYDVKMKEKGDIPEGYSVSREKKERFSLILESASTNQTSMYLCASKSSDLNEKLFFGSGTQLSVL.

The rearrangement joins TRBV5-1 to TRBJ2-5; the match to TRBD2 covers 11 bases. The CDR3 spans 16 residues. Per the germline V gene, CDR1 is SGHRS and CDR2 is YFSETQ. Trimming at V came to 0 bases and at J to 4 bases, leaving 5 bases not matched to a gene. CDR3 in DNA: TGCGCCAGCAGCTTGGGGCCTAGCGGGGGGCCAGAGACCCAGTACTTC. It codes for CASSLGPSGGPETQYF.

The rearrangement links TRBV5-1 to TRBJ2-7; D is unresolved. The CDR3 is 14 amino acids. Trimming cost V 0 bases and J 4 bases, with 11 bases left between them. CDR1 and CDR2 from the germline V gene are SGHRS and YFSETQ. CDR3 sequence reads: CASSLVAKSYEQYF. DNA for the CDR3: TGCGCCAGCAGCTTGGTGGCAAAGTCGTACGAGCAGTACTTC.

As regards this clone: The sample contains more than one DNA sequence encoding this CDR3. This chain connects TRBV5-1 to TRBJ2-3, with 11 bases aligning to TRBD2. This CDR3 has 14 residues. After removal of 4 bases from V and 4 bases from J, the junction contained 2 bases not matched to a gene. The germline CDR1 and CDR2 sequences are SGHRS and YFSETQ. The CDR3 loop reads CASSPGLAADTQYF. The CDR3, as DNA: TGCGCCAGCAGCCCGGGACTAGCGGCAGATACGCAGTATTTT.

This chain connects TRBV25-1 to TRBJ1-1, with no clear D. Trimming cost V 5 bases and J 1 base, with 2 bases left between them. Per germline, CDR1 MGHDK and CDR2 SYGVNS. The CDR3 consists of 11 residues. CDR3 bases: TGTGCCAGCAGTAAGAACACTGAAGCTTTCTTT. Translation: CASSKNTEAFF.

This clone was seen once. The junction does not match germline at one end; this may be a read error. This chain links TRBV2 with TRBJ2-1; 8 bases map to TRBD2. CDR1 SNHLY and CDR2 FYNNEI come from the germline V gene. This CDR3 is built from 16 residues. The CDR3 is CASNEPAGGSYNEQFF. DNA of the CDR3: TGTGCCAGCAATGAACCGGCGGGAGGCTCATACAATGAGCAGTTCTTC.

V usage is TRBV9 and J usage is TRBJ1-2; D gene ambiguous. Germline V lookup: CDR1 SGDLS, CDR2 YYNGEE. The CDR3 is 12 residues long. V was cut by 4 bases and J by 5 bases, with 9 bases left in between. CDR3 sequence: CASSLHGYGYTF. CDR3 nucleotides: TGTGCCAGCAGCCTCCATGGGTATGGCTACACCTTC.

The V and J genes are TRBV27 and TRBJ2-7; the D is unclear. Trimming stripped 3 bases from V and 2 bases from J, with 8 bases between. The CDR3 spans 13 residues. Per the germline V gene, CDR1 is MNHEY and CDR2 is SMNVEV (reference sequence). The CDR3 DNA follows: TGTGCCAGCAGTTTTCGACAAACCTACGAGCAGTACTTC. This translates into CASSFRQTYEQYF.

The J gene is TRBJ1-5, the V gene TRBV30, with D maybe TRBD1 (6 bases). The CDR3 extends over 14 amino acids. Per the germline V gene, CDR1 is GTSNPN and CDR2 is SVGIG (reference sequence). The V and J ends lost 1 base and 4 bases respectively, with 11 bases between them. This CDR3 reads CAWSEGHPNQPQHF. DNA for the CDR3: TGTGCCTGGAGTGAGGGACACCCAAATCAGCCCCAGCATTTT.

The sample holds one count of this clone. This chain links TRBV5-4 with TRBJ2-1; tentative D call: TRBD1 (5 bases). The CDR3 is 14 residues long. The V and J ends lost 1 base and 5 bases respectively, with 10 bases between them. Per the germline V gene, CDR1 is SGHNT and CDR2 is YYREEE (reference sequence). CDR3 DNA sequence: TGTGCCAGCAGCTTGAGTGGCAGGGACAATGAGCAGTTCTTC. The encoded protein is CASSLSGRDNEQFF. The full variable domain, rest sourced from reference TRBV5-4 and TRBJ2-1, is ETGVTQSPTHLIKTRGQQVTLRCSSQSGHNTVSWYQQALGQGPQFIFQYYREEENGRGNFPPRFSGLQFPNYSSELNVNALELDDSALYLCASSLSGRDNEQFFGPGTRLTVL.

This chain connects TRBV5-1 to TRBJ2-2; D call uncertain. The CDR3 consists of 16 residues. Germline CDR1 SGHRS, CDR2 YFSETQ. V lost 3 bases and J 3 bases, leaving 15 bases between the germline ends. The CDR3: CASSWVGTQHTGELFF. The CDR3 DNA reads as TGCGCCAGCAGCTGGGTAGGCACCCAGCACACCGGGGAGCTGTTTTTT.